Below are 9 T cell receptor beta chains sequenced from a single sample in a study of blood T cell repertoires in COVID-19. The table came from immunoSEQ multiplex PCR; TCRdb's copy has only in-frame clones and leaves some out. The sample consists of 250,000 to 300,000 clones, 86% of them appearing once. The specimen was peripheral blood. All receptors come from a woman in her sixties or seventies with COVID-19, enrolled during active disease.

The CDR3 nucleotides read TGTGCCACCAGCTTAGCGGGGGGCCTCCAAGAGACCCAGTACTTC. This encodes CATSLAGGLQETQYF. The V gene is TRBV24-1, the J gene TRBJ2-5, with 10 nucleotides matching TRBD2. The CDR3 is made up of 15 amino acids. Trimming removed 7 bases from V and 1 base from J; junction bases left unmatched: 5. CDR1 is KGHDR and CDR2 is SFDVKD in the germline V gene.

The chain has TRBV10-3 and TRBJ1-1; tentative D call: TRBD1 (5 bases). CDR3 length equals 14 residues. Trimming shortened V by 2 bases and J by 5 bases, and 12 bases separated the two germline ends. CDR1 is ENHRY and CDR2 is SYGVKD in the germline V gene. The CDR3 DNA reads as TGTGCCATCAGTGAGCAGGGTATGGCGACTGAAGCTTTCTTT. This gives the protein CAISEQGMATEAFF.

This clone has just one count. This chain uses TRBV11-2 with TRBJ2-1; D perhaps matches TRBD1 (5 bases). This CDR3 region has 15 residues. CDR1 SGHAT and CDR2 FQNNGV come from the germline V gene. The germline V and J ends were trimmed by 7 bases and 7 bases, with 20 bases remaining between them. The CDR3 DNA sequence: TGTGCCAGCACCGACGTAGGGGCAGGTTCGAATGAGCAGTTCTTC. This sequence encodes CASTDVGAGSNEQFF.

This CDR3 reads CASSYSIGQGNIQYF. In nucleotides, the CDR3 is TGTGCCAGCAGTTACTCGATCGGACAGGGAAACATTCAGTACTTC. The gene calls are TRBV6-5 and TRBJ2-4; 8 bases fit TRBD1. There are 15 residues in the CDR3. The ends lost 0 bases at V and 6 bases at J; junction bases unmatched: 4. Germline CDR1 and CDR2: MNHEY and SVGAGI.

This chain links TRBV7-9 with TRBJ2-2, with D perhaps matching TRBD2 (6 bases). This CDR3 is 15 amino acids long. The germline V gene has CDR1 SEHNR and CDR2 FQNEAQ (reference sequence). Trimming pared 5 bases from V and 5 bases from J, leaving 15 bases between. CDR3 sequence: CASSQPAGGTGELFF. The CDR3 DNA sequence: TGTGCCAGCAGCCAACCGGCCGGGGGAACCGGGGAGCTGTTTTTT.

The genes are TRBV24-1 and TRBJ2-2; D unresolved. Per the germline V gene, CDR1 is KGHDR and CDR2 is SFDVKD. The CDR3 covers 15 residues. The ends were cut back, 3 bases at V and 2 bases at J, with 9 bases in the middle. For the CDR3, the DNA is TGTGCCACCAGTGATCCGCAGGAAAACACCGGGGAGCTGTTTTTT. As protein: CATSDPQENTGELFF.

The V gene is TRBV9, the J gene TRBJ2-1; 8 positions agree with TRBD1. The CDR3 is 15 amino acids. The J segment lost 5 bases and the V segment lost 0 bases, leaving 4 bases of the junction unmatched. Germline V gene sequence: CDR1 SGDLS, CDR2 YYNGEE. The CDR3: CASSVGTGGDNEQFF. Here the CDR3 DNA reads TGTGCCAGCAGCGTAGGAACAGGGGGAGACAATGAGCAGTTCTTC.

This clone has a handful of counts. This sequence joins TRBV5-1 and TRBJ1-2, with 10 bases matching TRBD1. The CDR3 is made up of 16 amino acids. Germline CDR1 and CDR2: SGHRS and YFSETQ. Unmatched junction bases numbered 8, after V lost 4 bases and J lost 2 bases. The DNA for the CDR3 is TGCGCCAGCAGCCACGGACAGGGGGTATCGAACTATGGCTACACCTTC. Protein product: CASSHGQGVSNYGYTF.

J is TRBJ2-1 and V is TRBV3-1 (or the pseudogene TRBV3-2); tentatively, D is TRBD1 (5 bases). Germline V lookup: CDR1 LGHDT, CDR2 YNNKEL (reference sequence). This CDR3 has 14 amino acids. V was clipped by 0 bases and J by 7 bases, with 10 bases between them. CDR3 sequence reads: CASSQEVGRNEQFF. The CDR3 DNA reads TGTGCCAGCAGCCAAGAGGTGGGGCGGAATGAGCAGTTCTTC.